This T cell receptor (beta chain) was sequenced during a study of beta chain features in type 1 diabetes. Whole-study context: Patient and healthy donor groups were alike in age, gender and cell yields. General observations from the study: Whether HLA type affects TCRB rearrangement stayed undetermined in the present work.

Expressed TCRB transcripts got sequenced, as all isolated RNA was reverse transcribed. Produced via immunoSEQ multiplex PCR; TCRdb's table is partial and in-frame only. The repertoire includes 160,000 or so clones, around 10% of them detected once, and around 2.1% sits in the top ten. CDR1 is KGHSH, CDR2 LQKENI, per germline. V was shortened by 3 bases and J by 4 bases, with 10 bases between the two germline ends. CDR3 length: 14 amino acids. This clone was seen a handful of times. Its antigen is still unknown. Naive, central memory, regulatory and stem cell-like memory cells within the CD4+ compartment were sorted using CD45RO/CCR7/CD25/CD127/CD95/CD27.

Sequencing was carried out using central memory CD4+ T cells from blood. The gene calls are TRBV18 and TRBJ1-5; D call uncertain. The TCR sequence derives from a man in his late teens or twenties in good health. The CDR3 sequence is CASSPANPNQPQHF. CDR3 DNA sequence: TGTGCCAGCTCACCGGCCAATCCTAATCAGCCCCAGCATTTT.